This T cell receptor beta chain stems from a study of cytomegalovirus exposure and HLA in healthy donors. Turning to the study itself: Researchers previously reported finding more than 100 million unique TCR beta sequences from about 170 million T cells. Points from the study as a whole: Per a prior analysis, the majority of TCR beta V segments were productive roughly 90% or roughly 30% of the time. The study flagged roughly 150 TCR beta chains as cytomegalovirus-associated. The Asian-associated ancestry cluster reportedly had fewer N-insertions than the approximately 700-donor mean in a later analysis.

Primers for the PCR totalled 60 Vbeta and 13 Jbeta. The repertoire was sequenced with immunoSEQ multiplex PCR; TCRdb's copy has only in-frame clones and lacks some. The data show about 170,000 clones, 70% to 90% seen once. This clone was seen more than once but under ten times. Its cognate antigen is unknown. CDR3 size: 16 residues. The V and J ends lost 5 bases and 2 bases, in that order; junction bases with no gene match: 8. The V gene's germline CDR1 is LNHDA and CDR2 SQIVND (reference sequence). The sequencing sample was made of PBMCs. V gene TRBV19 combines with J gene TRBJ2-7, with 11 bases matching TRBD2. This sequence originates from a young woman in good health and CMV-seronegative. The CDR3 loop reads CASSPTGTSGTYEQYF. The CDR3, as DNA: TGTGCCAGTAGTCCGACCGGGACTAGCGGCACCTACGAGCAGTACTTC. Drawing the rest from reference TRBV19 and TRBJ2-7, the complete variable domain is DGGITQSPKYLFRKEGQNVTLSCEQNLNHDAMYWYRQDPGQGLRLIYYSQIVNDFQKGDIAEGYSVSREKKESFPLTVTSAQKNPTAFYLCASSPTGTSGTYEQYFGPGTRLTVT.